This TCR beta chain was profiled in a study of blood T cell repertoires in COVID-19. Overall study: PBMCs, B-cell-depleted T cells, or T cells were the source of the cDNA or gDNA that made up the material.

This CDR3 has 17 residues. The V end lost 1 base, the J end lost 2 bases, and 15 bases lay between the germline ends. Per germline, CDR1 MGHDK and CDR2 SYGVNS. Profiling relied on immunoSEQ multiplex PCR, and the TCRdb table lists in-frame clones only, not all of them. Here the sample spans around 200,000 clones, roughly 84% being singletons. The source is a woman of 80 years or more with acute or convalescent COVID-19. The specimen sequenced was peripheral blood. J is TRBJ2-1 and V is TRBV25-1; maybe TRBD2 (6 bases). In nucleotides, the CDR3 is TGTGCCAGCAGTGAATGGAGGGCGCGAACGACCTACAATGAGCAGTTCTTC. The encoded protein is CASSEWRARTTYNEQFF. The full variable domain, in which reference TRBV25-1 and TRBJ2-1 provide the parts outside the CDR3, is EADIYQTPRYLVIGTGKKITLECSQTMGHDKMYWYQQDPGMELHLIHYSYGVNSTEKGDLSSESTVSRIRTEHFPLTLESARPSHTSQYLCASSEWRARTTYNEQFFGPGTRLTVL.